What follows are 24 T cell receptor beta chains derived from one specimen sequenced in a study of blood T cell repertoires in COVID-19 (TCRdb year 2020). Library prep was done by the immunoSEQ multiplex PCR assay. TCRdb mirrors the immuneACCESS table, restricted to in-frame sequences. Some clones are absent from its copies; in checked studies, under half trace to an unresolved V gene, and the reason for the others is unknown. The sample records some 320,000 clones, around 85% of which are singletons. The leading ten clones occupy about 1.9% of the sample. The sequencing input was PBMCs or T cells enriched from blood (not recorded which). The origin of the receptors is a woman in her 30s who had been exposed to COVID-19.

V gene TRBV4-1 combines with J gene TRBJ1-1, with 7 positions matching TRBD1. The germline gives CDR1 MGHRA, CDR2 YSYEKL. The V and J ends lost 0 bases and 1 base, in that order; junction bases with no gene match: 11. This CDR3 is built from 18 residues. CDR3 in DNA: TGCGCCAGCAGCCAAGATCCGAAAGACAGGGTCTCGAACACTGAAGCTTTCTTT. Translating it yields CASSQDPKDRVSNTEAFF.

CDR3 nucleotides: TGTGCCAGCTCACCACGGCCCAGGGGGCCGGAATCGAATTCACCCCTCCACTTT. The encoded protein is CASSPRPRGPESNSPLHF. The V gene is TRBV18, the J gene TRBJ1-6; TRBD1 matches at 8 bases. The CDR3 consists of 18 residues. Germline trimming cut 1 base from V and 7 bases from J; bases unmatched to any gene: 12. CDR1 KGHSH and CDR2 LQKENI come from the germline V gene.

Written as DNA, the CDR3 is TGTGCCAGCAGCTTGAACGGGAGAAATGAGCAGTTCTTC. Protein: CASSLNGRNEQFF. V usage is TRBV7-3 and J usage is TRBJ2-1; a possible D gene is TRBD2 (6 bases). From germline, CDR1 is SGHTA and CDR2 FQGTGA. V lost 3 bases, J lost 7 bases, and 10 bases lay in between. This CDR3 contains 13 residues.

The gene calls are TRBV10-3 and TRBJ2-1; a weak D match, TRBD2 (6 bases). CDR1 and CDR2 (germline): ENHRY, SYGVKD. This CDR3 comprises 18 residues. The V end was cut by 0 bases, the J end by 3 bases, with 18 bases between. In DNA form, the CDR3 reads TGTGCCATCAGTGAGTCCCGGGGAGTTAGCGGAAACTACAATGAGCAGTTCTTC. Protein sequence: CAISESRGVSGNYNEQFF.

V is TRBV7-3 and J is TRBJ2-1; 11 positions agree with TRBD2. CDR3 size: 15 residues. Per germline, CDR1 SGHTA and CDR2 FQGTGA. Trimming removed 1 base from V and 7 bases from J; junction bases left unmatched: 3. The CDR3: CASSLSLAGGNEQFF. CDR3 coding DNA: TGTGCCAGCAGCTTAAGCCTAGCGGGAGGAAATGAGCAGTTCTTC.

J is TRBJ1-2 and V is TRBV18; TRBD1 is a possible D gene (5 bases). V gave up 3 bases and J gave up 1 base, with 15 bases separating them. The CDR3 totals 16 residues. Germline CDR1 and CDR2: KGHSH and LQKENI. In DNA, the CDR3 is TGTGCCAGCTCACCCCCCTCGACAGCGAGTAACTATGGCTACACCTTC. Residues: CASSPPSTASNYGYTF.

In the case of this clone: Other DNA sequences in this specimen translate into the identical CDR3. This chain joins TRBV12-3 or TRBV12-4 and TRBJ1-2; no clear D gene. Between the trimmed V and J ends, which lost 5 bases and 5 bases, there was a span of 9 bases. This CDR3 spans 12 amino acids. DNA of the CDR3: TGTGCCAGCAGTCTCGGAGCTTATGGCTACACCTTC. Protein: CASSLGAYGYTF.

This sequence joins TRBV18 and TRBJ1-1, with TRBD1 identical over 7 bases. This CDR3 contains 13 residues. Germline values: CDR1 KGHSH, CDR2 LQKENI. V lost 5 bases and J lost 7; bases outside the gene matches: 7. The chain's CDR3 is CASSNRGRDEAFF. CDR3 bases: TGTGCCAGCTCAAACAGGGGAAGGGATGAAGCTTTCTTT.

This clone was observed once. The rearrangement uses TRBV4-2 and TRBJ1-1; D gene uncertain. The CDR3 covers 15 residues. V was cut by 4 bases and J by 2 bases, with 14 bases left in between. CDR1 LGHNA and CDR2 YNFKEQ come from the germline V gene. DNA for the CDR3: TGTGCCAGCAGCCCCTTTGAGAAAGTCAACACTGAAGCTTTCTTT. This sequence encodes CASSPFEKVNTEAFF.

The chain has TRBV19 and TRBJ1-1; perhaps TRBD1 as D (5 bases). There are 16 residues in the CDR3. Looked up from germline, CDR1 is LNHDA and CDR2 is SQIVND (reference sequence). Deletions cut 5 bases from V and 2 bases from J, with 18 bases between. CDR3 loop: CASSLLPGRGNTEAFF. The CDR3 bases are TGTGCCAGTAGTCTCCTTCCAGGTAGGGGTAACACTGAAGCTTTCTTT.

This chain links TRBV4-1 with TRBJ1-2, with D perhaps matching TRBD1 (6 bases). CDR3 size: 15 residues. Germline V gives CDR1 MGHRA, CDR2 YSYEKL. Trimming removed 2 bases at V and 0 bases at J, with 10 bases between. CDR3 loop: CASSQRTVSNYGYTF. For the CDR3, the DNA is TGCGCCAGCAGCCAAAGGACAGTTTCTAACTATGGCTACACCTTC.

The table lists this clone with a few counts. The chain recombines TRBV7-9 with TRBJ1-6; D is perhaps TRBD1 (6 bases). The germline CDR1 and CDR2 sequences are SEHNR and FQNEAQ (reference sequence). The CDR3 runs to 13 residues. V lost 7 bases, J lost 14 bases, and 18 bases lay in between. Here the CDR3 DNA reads TGTGCCAGCACTACCAGCAACCGGGACACCCTCCACTTT. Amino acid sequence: CASTTSNRDTLHF.

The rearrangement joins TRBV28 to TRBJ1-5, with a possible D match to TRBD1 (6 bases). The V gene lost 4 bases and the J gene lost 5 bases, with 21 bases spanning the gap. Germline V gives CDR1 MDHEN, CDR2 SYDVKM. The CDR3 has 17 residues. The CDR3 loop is CASSSPSTPGADQPQHF. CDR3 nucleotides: TGTGCCAGCAGTTCCCCCTCCACCCCAGGGGCGGATCAGCCCCAGCATTTT.

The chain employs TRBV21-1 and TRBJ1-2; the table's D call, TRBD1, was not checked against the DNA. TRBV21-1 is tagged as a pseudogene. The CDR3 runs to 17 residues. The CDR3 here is CASSKGCRRGRNYGYTF. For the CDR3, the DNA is TGTGCCAGCAGCAAAGGTTGTCGCAGGGGGCGGAACTATGGCTACACCTTC.

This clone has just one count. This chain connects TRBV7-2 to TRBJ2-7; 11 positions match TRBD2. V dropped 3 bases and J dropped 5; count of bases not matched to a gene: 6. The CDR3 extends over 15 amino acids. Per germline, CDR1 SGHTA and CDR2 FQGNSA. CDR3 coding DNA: TGTGCCAGCAGCTTCTTAGCGGGAGGGTCCCACGAGCAGTACTTC. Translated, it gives CASSFLAGGSHEQYF. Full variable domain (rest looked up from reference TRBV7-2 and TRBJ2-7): GAGVSQSPSNKVTEKGKDVELRCDPISGHTALYWYRQSLGQGLEFLIYFQGNSAPDKSGLPSDRFSAERTGGSVSTLTIQRTQQEDSAVYLCASSFLAGGSHEQYFGPGTRLTVT.

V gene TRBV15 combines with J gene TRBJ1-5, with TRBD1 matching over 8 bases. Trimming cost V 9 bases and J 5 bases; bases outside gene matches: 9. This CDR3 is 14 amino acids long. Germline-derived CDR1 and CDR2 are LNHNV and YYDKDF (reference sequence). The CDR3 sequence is CATFPDRGYQPQHF. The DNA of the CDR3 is TGTGCCACTTTTCCAGACAGGGGTTATCAGCCCCAGCATTTT.

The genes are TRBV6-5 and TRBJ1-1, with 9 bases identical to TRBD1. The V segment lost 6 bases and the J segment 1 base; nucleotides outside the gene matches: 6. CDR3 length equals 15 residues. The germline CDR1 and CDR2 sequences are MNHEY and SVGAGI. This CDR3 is CASSPQGAGNTEAFF. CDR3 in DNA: TGTGCCAGCAGCCCACAGGGGGCAGGGAACACTGAAGCTTTCTTT.

CDR3 residues: CASSTWTSASYEQYF. As DNA, the CDR3 is TGTGCCAGCAGTACATGGACTAGCGCCTCCTACGAGCAGTACTTC. J is TRBJ2-7 and V is TRBV28; 9 bases are shared with TRBD2. Germline V lookup: CDR1 MDHEN, CDR2 SYDVKM. CDR3 length equals 15 residues. V was clipped by 5 bases and J by 0 bases; unmatched bases: 5. The full variable domain, with the rest looked up from reference TRBV28 and TRBJ2-7, is DVKVTQSSRYLVKRTGEKVFLECVQDMDHENMFWYRQDPGLGLRLIYFSYDVKMKEKGDIPEGYSVSREKKERFSLILESASTNQTSMYLCASSTWTSASYEQYFGPGTRLTVT.

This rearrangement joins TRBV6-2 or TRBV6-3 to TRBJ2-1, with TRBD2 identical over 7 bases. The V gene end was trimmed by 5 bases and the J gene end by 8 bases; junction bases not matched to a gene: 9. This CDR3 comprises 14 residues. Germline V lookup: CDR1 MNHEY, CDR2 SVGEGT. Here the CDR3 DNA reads TGTGCCAGCAGTGCCGGGGGGAGGGGTGATGAGCAGTTCTTC. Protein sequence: CASSAGGRGDEQFF.

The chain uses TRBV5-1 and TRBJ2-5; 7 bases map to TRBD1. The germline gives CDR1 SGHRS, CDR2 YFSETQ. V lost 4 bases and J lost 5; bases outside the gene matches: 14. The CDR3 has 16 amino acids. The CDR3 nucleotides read TGCGCCAGCAGCCCGGGACAGACAGGGTTGGGGGAGACCCAGTACTTC. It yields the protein CASSPGQTGLGETQYF.

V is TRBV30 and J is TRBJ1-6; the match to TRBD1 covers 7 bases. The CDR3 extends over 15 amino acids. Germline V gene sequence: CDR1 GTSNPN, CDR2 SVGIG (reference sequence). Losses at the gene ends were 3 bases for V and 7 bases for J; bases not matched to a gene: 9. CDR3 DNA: TGTGCCTGGAGGGTCCGGGACAGTAGAAATTCACCCCTCCACTTT. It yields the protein CAWRVRDSRNSPLHF.

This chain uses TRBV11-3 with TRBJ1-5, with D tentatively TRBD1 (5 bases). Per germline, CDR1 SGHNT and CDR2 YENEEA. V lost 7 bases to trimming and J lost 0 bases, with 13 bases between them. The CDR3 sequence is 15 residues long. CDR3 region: CASKRDSFSNQPQHF. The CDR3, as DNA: TGTGCCAGCAAACGAGACAGTTTTAGCAATCAGCCCCAGCATTTT.

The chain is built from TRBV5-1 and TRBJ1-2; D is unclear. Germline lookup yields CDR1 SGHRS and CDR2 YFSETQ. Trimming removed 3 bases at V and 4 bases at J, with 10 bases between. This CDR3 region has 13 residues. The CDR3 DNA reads TGCGCCAGCAGCTCCACAGAGTCCTATGGCTACACCTTC. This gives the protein CASSSTESYGYTF.

This chain's CDR3 is CASSENGGTLAYNEQFF. The CDR3 coding sequence is TGTGCCAGCAGTGAAAACGGCGGGACCTTAGCCTACAATGAGCAGTTCTTC. The chain is built from TRBV6-4 and TRBJ2-1, with TRBD2 as a possible D gene (6 bases). CDR3 length: 17 residues. With 3 bases removed from V and 2 bases from J, the gap between germline ends came to 17 bases. Germline CDR1 is MRHNA and CDR2 is SNTAGT.